These 29 T cell receptor beta chains were all obtained from the same sample, sequenced in a study of identical twins. MiXCR was run by TCRdb on the 5' RACE reads, yielding one entry per CDR3 protein. The data contain under 800,000 distinct CDR3 sequences, approximately 22% of them singletons. In addition, the sample was reused for a study of T cells expressing NK-cell markers.

The sequencing sample was made of PBMCs. The receptor source for this set is a woman between 18 and 29 years old in good health.

This rearrangement joins TRBV5-1 to TRBJ2-5; the D gene is possibly TRBD2 (5 bases). There are 16 residues in the CDR3. The V and J ends lost 0 bases and 2 bases respectively, with 14 bases between them. Germline loops: CDR1 SGHRS, CDR2 YFSETQ. Written as DNA, the CDR3 is TGCGCCAGCAGCTTGGGACTCGGGATGGGGCAAGAGACCCAGTACTTC. Its translation: CASSLGLGMGQETQYF.

V gene TRBV2 combines with J gene TRBJ2-2; 8 bases map to TRBD2. This CDR3 has 16 residues. V trimming: 7 bases; J trimming: 0 bases; junction bases outside the gene matches: 7. The germline gives CDR1 SNHLY, CDR2 FYNNEI. CDR3 DNA sequence: TGTGCCAGCAACCGGGGGGGAAGCGCGAACACCGGGGAGCTGTTTTTT. Protein sequence: CASNRGGSANTGELFF.

Only a few counts were recorded for this clonotype. The chain has TRBV5-1 and TRBJ2-7, with D maybe TRBD2 (5 bases). The CDR3 covers 15 residues. Germline loops: CDR1 SGHRS, CDR2 YFSETQ. V was cut by 4 bases and J by 0 bases, with 14 bases left in between. This CDR3 reads CASSPYRGSSYEQYF. CDR3 nucleotides: TGCGCCAGCAGCCCTTACCGAGGGAGCTCCTACGAGCAGTACTTC.

DNA for the CDR3: TGCAGTGCACCGACTAGCGGGAGCTCCTACGAGCAGTACTTC. It codes for CSAPTSGSSYEQYF. V is TRBV20-1 and J is TRBJ2-7, with 12 bases lining up with TRBD2. V shed 6 bases and J 0 bases; nucleotides not matched to a gene: 3. The length of the CDR3 is 14 residues. Per the germline V gene, CDR1 is DFQATT and CDR2 is SNEGSKA (reference sequence).

The chain employs TRBV19 and TRBJ1-6; no definite D call. This CDR3 has 12 amino acids. Deletions cut 4 bases from V and 14 bases from J, with 12 bases between. CDR1 is LNHDA, CDR2 SQIVND, per germline (reference sequence). CDR3 DNA sequence: TGTGCCAGTAGTACCGGGGAACGAACCCTCCACTTT. This encodes CASSTGERTLHF.

This clonotype has more than one count but fewer than ten. The V call is TRBV2, the J call TRBJ2-7; TRBD1 matches at 9 bases. Germline CDR1 and CDR2: SNHLY and FYNNEI. The V segment lost 5 bases and the J segment 5 bases; nucleotides outside the gene matches: 4. The length of the CDR3 is 13 residues. CDR3 sequence: CASSKRTGDEQYF. DNA for the CDR3: TGTGCCAGCAGTAAACGGACAGGGGACGAGCAGTACTTC.

This clonotype was recorded a few times. This chain joins TRBV13 and TRBJ2-3; D call uncertain. Trimming shortened V by 4 bases and J by 0 bases, and 11 bases separated the two germline ends. This CDR3 comprises 15 residues. CDR1 and CDR2 (germline): PRHDT, FYEKMQ (reference sequence). CDR3 amino acids: CASSSATTSTDTQYF. Here the CDR3 DNA reads TGTGCCAGCAGCTCTGCGACGACTAGCACAGATACGCAGTATTTT.

The chain is built from TRBV5-4 and TRBJ2-5; either TRBD1 or TRBD2 may fit D (6 bases each). Trimming pared 1 base from V and 5 bases from J, leaving 12 bases between. The CDR3 runs 14 residues. The V gene's germline CDR1 is SGHNT and CDR2 YYREEE (reference sequence). The CDR3 DNA reads as TGTGCCAGCAGCTTGATCGGGGGCGGGGAGACCCAGTACTTC. Translating gives CASSLIGGGETQYF.

This clonotype came up many times. The chain uses TRBV6-5 and TRBJ2-7, with no clear D. The CDR3 covers 15 residues. CDR1 is MNHEY and CDR2 is SVGAGI in the germline V gene. The V end was cut by 0 bases, the J end by 0 bases, with 9 bases between. This CDR3 is CASSYSPAVSYEQYF. The CDR3 coding sequence is TGTGCCAGCAGTTACTCGCCTGCAGTCTCCTACGAGCAGTACTTC.

This clonotype was observed a handful of times. The chain links TRBV27 to TRBJ2-7, with D perhaps matching TRBD2 (5 bases). Trimming shortened V by 6 bases and J by 3 bases, and 9 bases separated the two germline ends. Germline V gives CDR1 MNHEY, CDR2 SMNVEV (reference sequence). The CDR3 is 12 amino acids. CDR3 nucleotides: TGTGCCAGCAGCCGGAGGCACTACGAGCAGTACTTC. As protein: CASSRRHYEQYF.

In DNA, the CDR3 is TGTGCCAGCAGCCAAGCCCAAACCTACGAGCAGTACTTC. Protein sequence: CASSQAQTYEQYF. This chain joins TRBV3-1 and TRBJ2-7; D is undetermined. Germline CDR1 is LGHDT and CDR2 is YNNKEL (reference sequence). CDR3 size: 13 residues. Trimming removed 1 base at V and 2 bases at J, with 6 bases between.

This clonotype was recorded a few times. V gene TRBV6-1 combines with J gene TRBJ1-5; D unresolved. CDR1 is MNHNS and CDR2 is SASEGT in the germline V gene. Trimming pared 6 bases from V and 0 bases from J, leaving 9 bases between. This CDR3 is 14 amino acids long. CDR3 residues: CASSETHSNQPQHF. In nucleotides, the CDR3 is TGTGCCAGCAGCGAGACACATAGCAATCAGCCCCAGCATTTT.

This clonotype was detected many times. This chain joins TRBV5-1 and TRBJ2-7; no firm D call. V was trimmed by 0 bases and J by 1 base, leaving 11 bases between them. The CDR3 has 15 amino acids. Germline V gene lookup returns CDR1 SGHRS and CDR2 YFSETQ. The CDR3 protein is CASSLGQSGSYEQYF. The CDR3 DNA is TGCGCCAGCAGCTTGGGTCAGTCAGGATCCTACGAGCAGTACTTC.

The V and J genes are TRBV19 and TRBJ2-1; TRBD2 agrees at 10 bases. The CDR3 consists of 19 residues. Looked up from germline, CDR1 is LNHDA and CDR2 is SQIVND (reference sequence). Trimming at V came to 5 bases and at J to 3 bases, leaving 16 bases not matched to a gene. CDR3: CASSLRVAGGLYLYNEQFF. The CDR3 nucleotides read TGTGCCAGTAGTCTGCGGGTAGCGGGGGGTCTCTACCTCTACAATGAGCAGTTCTTC.

This chain joins TRBV20-1 and TRBJ2-1; 12 bases are a match to TRBD2. CDR1 is DFQATT and CDR2 is SNEGSKA in the germline V gene (reference sequence). The CDR3 contains 15 residues. Trimming at V came to 6 bases and at J to 9 bases, leaving 12 bases not matched to a gene. The CDR3 DNA reads as TGCAGTGCGCCGGAAGGGACTAGCGGGTTCGGTGAGCAGTTCTTC. It specifies CSAPEGTSGFGEQFF.

CDR3 sequence: CAVIAGAYNEQFF. The CDR3 DNA reads TGTGCAGTCATAGCGGGAGCCTACAATGAGCAGTTCTTC. This chain uses TRBV6-1 with TRBJ2-1; 9 nucleotides line up with TRBD2. The CDR3 runs 13 residues. Germline V gene data show CDR1 as MNHNS and CDR2 as SASEGT.

This clonotype was picked up a small number of times. The chain joins TRBV5-4 to TRBJ2-5; 9 bases match TRBD1. This CDR3 has 16 amino acids. CDR1 and CDR2 (germline): SGHNT, YYREEE (reference sequence). After removal of 0 bases from V and 4 bases from J, the junction contained 7 bases not matched to a gene. CDR3 protein: CASSLGYAGQGETQYF. CDR3 DNA: TGTGCCAGCAGCTTGGGCTATGCGGGACAGGGAGAGACCCAGTACTTC.

The chain has TRBV7-8 and TRBJ2-2, with no clear D. Germline CDR1 SGHVS, CDR2 FQNEAQ. This CDR3 is 15 amino acids long. Trimming pared 5 bases from V and 1 base from J, leaving 11 bases between. CDR3 nucleotide sequence: TGTGCCAGCAGCCCCTACCTCCGGAACACCGGGGAGCTGTTTTTT. Translated, it gives CASSPYLRNTGELFF.

There are many counts of this clonotype. This chain uses TRBV10-2 with TRBJ2-3; a weak D match, TRBD2 (6 bases). The CDR3 extends over 14 amino acids. V was shortened by 6 bases and J by 6 bases, with 16 bases between the two germline ends. CDR1 is WSHSY, CDR2 SAAADI, per germline. The chain's CDR3 is CASRNPGGPDTQYF. CDR3 coding DNA: TGCGCCAGCAGGAATCCCGGGGGTCCCGATACGCAGTATTTT.

This clonotype came up a few times. This chain joins TRBV7-9 and TRBJ2-1, with 9 bases lining up with TRBD2. The CDR3 has 17 residues. Germline loops: CDR1 SEHNR, CDR2 FQNEAQ (reference sequence). After removal of 4 bases from V and 10 bases from J, the junction contained 17 bases not matched to a gene. CDR3 residues: CASSSEGSGGLREEQFF. Here the CDR3 DNA reads TGTGCCAGCAGCTCAGAGGGTAGCGGGGGCTTACGGGAGGAGCAGTTCTTC.

V gene TRBV29-1 combines with J gene TRBJ2-4; TRBD1 agrees at 9 bases. Germline CDR1 and CDR2: SQVTM and ANQGSEA. CDR3 length equals 17 residues. V was clipped by 5 bases and J by 1 base; unmatched bases: 12. This chain's CDR3 is CSVRAGQGLGAKNIQYF. CDR3 DNA: TGCAGCGTTAGAGCGGGACAGGGCCTTGGGGCCAAAAACATTCAGTACTTC.

This clonotype has more than one count but fewer than ten. The chain links TRBV9 to TRBJ2-3; 9 nucleotides match TRBD2. V dropped 4 bases and J dropped 0; count of bases not matched to a gene: 3. CDR3 length equals 15 residues. The V gene's germline CDR1 is SGDLS and CDR2 YYNGEE. The CDR3 protein is CASSHTSGSTDTQYF. DNA for the CDR3: TGTGCCAGCAGCCACACTAGCGGGAGCACAGATACGCAGTATTTT.

This sequence joins TRBV20-1 and TRBJ2-7; TRBD1 or TRBD2 may be the D gene (6 bases each). The germline V gene encodes CDR1 DFQATT and CDR2 SNEGSKA (reference sequence). V shed 6 bases and J shed 3 bases, with 15 bases lying between them. The CDR3 extends over 13 amino acids. The CDR3 DNA sequence: TGCAGTGCACGGTGGGGGGCTAGCTACGAGCAGTACTTC. Its protein product is CSARWGASYEQYF.

This rearrangement joins TRBV4-2 to TRBJ2-2; the match to TRBD2 covers 9 bases. V was pared by 0 bases and J by 5 bases, with 4 bases of the junction left unmatched. Germline V CDR1 and CDR2: LGHNA, YNFKEQ. The CDR3 runs 16 residues. CDR3 bases: TGTGCCAGCAGCCAAGATCAAAGCGGGGGGACCGGGGAGCTGTTTTTT. It specifies CASSQDQSGGTGELFF.

This chain joins TRBV15 and TRBJ2-5; D perhaps matches TRBD1 (5 bases). CDR1 LNHNV and CDR2 YYDKDF come from the germline V gene (reference sequence). V was clipped by 4 bases and J by 3 bases, with 9 bases between them. CDR3 length equals 13 residues. The CDR3 here is CATSKDREETQYF. The CDR3 nucleotides read TGTGCCACCAGCAAAGACAGAGAAGAGACCCAGTACTTC.

J is TRBJ2-5 and V is TRBV9; a possible D gene is TRBD2 (6 bases). The CDR3 consists of 14 residues. The V and J ends lost 4 bases and 7 bases respectively, with 17 bases between them. Germline V lookup: CDR1 SGDLS, CDR2 YYNGEE. The CDR3 DNA sequence: TGTGCCAGCAGCCCGGGCGGGGCGTTGGGGACCCAGTACTTC. This sequence encodes CASSPGGALGTQYF.

The rearrangement uses TRBV11-2 and TRBJ2-7; the D is unclear. This CDR3 has 14 residues. The V gene's germline CDR1 is SGHAT and CDR2 FQNNGV. Trimming cost V 1 base and J 4 bases, with 11 bases left between them. CDR3 in amino acids: CASSLAASRYEQYF. CDR3 DNA: TGTGCCAGCAGCTTAGCCGCCTCTAGGTACGAGCAGTACTTC.

This clonotype came up a few times. The V and J genes are TRBV20-1 and TRBJ2-1; TRBD1 might be the D (5 bases). This CDR3 contains 15 residues. The germline gives CDR1 DFQATT, CDR2 SNEGSKA (reference sequence). The V gene lost 6 bases and the J gene lost 4 bases, with 19 bases spanning the gap. This chain's CDR3 is CSAPPWGRNYNEQFF. The CDR3 DNA sequence: TGCAGTGCACCTCCCTGGGGCAGGAATTACAATGAGCAGTTCTTC.

This clonotype was found a few times. The chain is built from TRBV20-1 and TRBJ1-3; D is unclear. CDR3 length: 14 residues. The V and J ends lost 7 bases and 0 bases respectively, with 13 bases between them. Germline V gene data show CDR1 as DFQATT and CDR2 as SNEGSKA (reference sequence). CDR3 DNA sequence: TGCAGTGTGTCGTATCCGAGCTCTGGAAACACCATATATTTT. Residues: CSVSYPSSGNTIYF.